A single sample gave rise to the 8 T cell receptor beta chains below, sequenced in a study of tissue T cells after allogeneic stem cell transplantation. TCRdb's table, derived via immunoSEQ multiplex PCR, lists solely in-frame clones and lacks some. Here the sample spans about 7,800 clones, approximately 46% being singletons. The time point: mouse harvest day 7 after allogeneic transplant. The graft held 10^6 splenic CD5+ T cells and 10^7 T-cell-depleted bone marrow cells. The sequencing input was gut tissue. These receptors came from a female BALB/c mouse given C57BL/6 T cells with graft-versus-host disease after an allogeneic hematopoietic cell transplant.

In its sample, this clone ranks as medium-sized (0.01 to 0.1%). These gene names are mouse names. The read ends 1 residue before the CDR3 terminus; that terminus is restored from the germline J gene. V usage is TRBV19 and J usage is TRBJ2-7; 7 bases match TRBD2. Germline CDR1 reads FNHDT; CDR2 reads SITEND (reference sequence). With V trimmed by 7 bases and J by 2 bases, 3 bases remained unmatched. The CDR3 sequence is 12 residues long. The CDR3 is CASGGEPYEQYF. The part of the CDR3 DNA that was read is TGTGCCAGCGGGGGGGAGCCCTATGAACAGTAC.

Turning to this clone: Any gene name here is a mouse gene name. The read finishes 1 residue shy of the CDR3 end, and the germline J gene is used to complete it. The chain joins TRBV16 to TRBJ1-4; tentatively, D is TRBD1 (6 bases). This CDR3 comprises 14 residues. The germline CDR1 and CDR2 sequences are SGHSA and FRNQAP. V was clipped by 4 bases and J by 0 bases, with 6 bases between them. The CDR3 region is CASSYRVSNERLFF. Incomplete CDR3 DNA: TGTGCAAGCAGCTACAGGGTTTCCAACGAAAGATTATTT.

Points on this clone: Here the gene names and germline are mouse. With the read ending 1 residue before the CDR3 end, the germline J gene is used to fill in that end. The rearrangement joins TRBV26 to TRBJ2-4, with TRBD2 matching over 10 bases. The ends lost 4 bases at V and 0 bases at J; junction bases unmatched: 7. The CDR3 loop spans 17 amino acids. Germline V gives CDR1 KGHPV, CDR2 FQNQEV (reference sequence). The part of the CDR3 DNA that was read is TGTGCCAGCAGTCATCCGGACTGGGGGTCTAGTCAAAACACCTTGTAC. Amino acid sequence: CASSHPDWGSSQNTLY. The CDR3 reads in full as CASSHPDWGSSQNTLYF. The complete variable domain, with remaining parts taken from reference TRBV26 and TRBJ2-4, reads NSKVIQTPRYLVKGQGQKAKMRCIPEKGHPVVFWYQQNKNNEFKFLINFQNQEVLQQIDMTEKRFSAECPSNSPCSLEIQSSEAGDSALYLCASSHPDWGSSQNTLYFGAGTRLSVL.

Worth noting for this clone: Gene names denote mouse genes. The sequence runs out 1 residue before the end of the CDR3; the remainder is reconstructed from the germline J gene. This sequence joins TRBV16 and TRBJ2-4, with 9 bases matching TRBD1. Trimming cost V 6 bases and J 1 base; bases outside gene matches: 5. Germline V CDR1 and CDR2: SGHSA, FRNQAP. The length of the CDR3 is 15 residues. The CDR3 reads CASRPDRGGQNTLYF. The part of the CDR3 DNA that was read is TGTGCAAGCAGGCCAGACAGGGGGGGTCAAAACACCTTGTAC.

A note on this clone: Gene names follow the mouse nomenclature. Read coverage stops 1 residue before the CDR3 terminus; the germline J gene supplies the remainder. This chain joins TRBV26 and TRBJ2-7; no clear D. CDR1 KGHPV and CDR2 FQNQEV come from the germline V gene (reference sequence). CDR3 length: 11 residues. With 3 bases removed from V and 7 bases from J, the gap between germline ends came to 7 bases. The CDR3 loop reads CASSLTREQYF. CDR3 DNA (partial): TGTGCCAGCAGTCTCACAAGGGAACAGTAC.

This clone was seen a few times. Germline and genes: mouse. The read halts 1 residue ahead of the CDR3 end, with the missing end drawn from the germline J gene. The V gene is TRBV12-1, the J gene TRBJ1-2, with a tentative D call TRBD1 (5 bases). V was pared by 4 bases and J by 0 bases, with 11 bases between. The length of the CDR3 is 14 residues. Germline V gives CDR1 SGHSN, CDR2 HYEKVE. CDR3 in amino acids: CASSRQLANSDYTF. The DNA read from the CDR3 is TGTGCCAGCTCCAGACAGCTTGCAAACTCCGACTACACC.

Comments on this clone: The gene names here belong to mouse. The CDR3 end is not reached by the read, which stops 1 residue before it; the germline J gene fills it in. V usage is TRBV12-2 and J usage is TRBJ2-7; 8 bases line up with TRBD2. This CDR3 is 14 amino acids long. J lost 4 bases, V lost 0 bases, and 4 bases had no gene match. CDR1 and CDR2 (germline): SGHLS, HYDKME. This CDR3 is CASSLWGGPYEQYF. The sequenced CDR3 bases are TGTGCCAGCTCTCTCTGGGGGGGGCCTTATGAACAGTAC. The full variable domain, in which reference TRBV12-2 and TRBJ2-7 provide the parts outside the CDR3, is NSGVVQSPRYIIKGKGERSILKCIPISGHLSVAWYQQTQGQELKFFIQHYDKMERDKGNLPSRFSVQQFDDYHSEMNMSALELEDSAVYFCASSLWGGPYEQYFGPGTRLTVL.

This clone appeared a few times. Gene names and germline refer to mouse. The read ends 1 residue early relative to the CDR3; the germline J gene fills the gap. The rearrangement uses TRBV12-1 and TRBJ2-1; TRBD2 matches 7 bases. Trimming removed 4 bases from V and 0 bases from J; junction bases left unmatched: 5. The CDR3 spans 15 residues. CDR1 is SGHSN and CDR2 is HYEKVE in the germline V gene. This chain's CDR3 is CASSLGGGNYAEQFF. The CDR3 bases that were read are TGTGCCAGCTCCCTCGGGGGGGGTAACTATGCTGAGCAGTTC. The whole variable domain, remainder taken from reference TRBV12-1 and TRBJ2-1, is DSGVVQSPRHIIKEKGGRSVLTCIPISGHSNVVWYQQTLGKELKFLIQHYEKVERDKGFLPSRFSVQQFDDYHSEMNMSALELEDSAMYFCASSLGGGNYAEQFFGPGTRLTVL.